In its sample, the clone carrying this T cell receptor beta chain was seen many times. Its matching antigen is unknown. With 7 bases removed from V and 1 base from J, the gap between germline ends came to 10 bases. Germline CDR1 reads SNHLY; CDR2 reads FYNNEI. The CDR3 length is 13 residues. Investigators excluded patients with uncontrolled infection, other autoimmune disease, pregnancy or lactation. It was RNA transcripts that yielded the amplified TCR beta CDR3 regions. First-round RT-PCR targeting the TCR CDR3 was performed with the HTBI primer set. TCRdb fed the multiplex PCR reads into MiXCR, producing one record per CDR3 protein. The sample has about 350,000 distinct CDR3 sequences, over 11% seen once. This record belongs to a study of T cells in Graves' hyperthyroidism and ophthalmopathy. Overall study results and limits: Blood also carried most thyroid clonotypes expanded above 0.001. The model forecast ophthalmopathy, anticipating it by a median around 6.5 months before onset.

This TCR was recovered from a woman aged 30 to 39 with Graves' hyperthyroidism. Sequences were obtained from blood. V and J are TRBV2 and TRBJ2-5; the D gene is possibly TRBD2 (6 bases). The CDR3 here is CASTEGLQETQYF. The DNA for the CDR3 is TGTGCCAGCACGGAGGGGCTCCAAGAGACCCAGTACTTC.